This T cell receptor beta chain was sequenced for a study of sequential checkpoint blockade in melanoma. Study details: After both sequences, patients received maintenance nivolumab.

In regard to this clone: The junction and the germline gene differ at one end; a read error may be behind it.

The CDR3 has 16 amino acids. Per germline, CDR1 SSHAT and CDR2 FNYEAQ (reference sequence). Method: immunoSEQ multiplex PCR; TCRdb's copy keeps in-frame clones and lacks some. The sample has about 9,100 clones; around 79% are singletons. Treatment defined: randomized to nivolumab then ipilimumab (arm A) or the reverse (arm B). Source: CD8+ T cells sorted from blood (inferred from file names), taken from a patient given nivolumab and ipilimumab in sequence. The gene calls are TRBV7-7 and TRBJ2-1, with 7 bases aligning to TRBD2. The TCR originated in a human donor with melanoma. Here the CDR3 reads CASSPYASGSYNEQFF. DNA for the CDR3: TGTGCTAGCAGCCCATACGCTAGCGGCTCCTACAATGAGCAGTTCTTC. The complete variable domain, with remaining parts taken from reference TRBV7-7 and TRBJ2-1, reads GAGVSQSPRYKVTKRGQDVTLRCDPISSHATLYWYQQALGQGPEFLTYFNYEAQPDKSGLPSDRFSAERPEGSISTLTIQRTEQRDSAMYRCASSPYASGSYNEQFFGPGTRLTVL.